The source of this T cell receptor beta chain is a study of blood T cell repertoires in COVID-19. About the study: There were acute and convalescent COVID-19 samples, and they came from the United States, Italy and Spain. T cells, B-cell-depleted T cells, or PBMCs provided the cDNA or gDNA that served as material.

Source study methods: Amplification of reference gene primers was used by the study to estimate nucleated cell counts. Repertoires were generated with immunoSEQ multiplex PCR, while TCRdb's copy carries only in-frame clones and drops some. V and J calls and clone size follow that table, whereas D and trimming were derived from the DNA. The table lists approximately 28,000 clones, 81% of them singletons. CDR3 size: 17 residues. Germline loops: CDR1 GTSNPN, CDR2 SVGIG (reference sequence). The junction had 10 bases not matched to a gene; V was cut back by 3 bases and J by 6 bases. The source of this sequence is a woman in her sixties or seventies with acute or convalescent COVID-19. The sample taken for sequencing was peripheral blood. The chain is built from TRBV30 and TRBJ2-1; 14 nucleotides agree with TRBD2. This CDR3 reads CAWRGRLAGGLGNEQFF. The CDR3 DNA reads TGTGCCTGGAGGGGCCGACTAGCGGGGGGGCTGGGCAATGAGCAGTTCTTC.